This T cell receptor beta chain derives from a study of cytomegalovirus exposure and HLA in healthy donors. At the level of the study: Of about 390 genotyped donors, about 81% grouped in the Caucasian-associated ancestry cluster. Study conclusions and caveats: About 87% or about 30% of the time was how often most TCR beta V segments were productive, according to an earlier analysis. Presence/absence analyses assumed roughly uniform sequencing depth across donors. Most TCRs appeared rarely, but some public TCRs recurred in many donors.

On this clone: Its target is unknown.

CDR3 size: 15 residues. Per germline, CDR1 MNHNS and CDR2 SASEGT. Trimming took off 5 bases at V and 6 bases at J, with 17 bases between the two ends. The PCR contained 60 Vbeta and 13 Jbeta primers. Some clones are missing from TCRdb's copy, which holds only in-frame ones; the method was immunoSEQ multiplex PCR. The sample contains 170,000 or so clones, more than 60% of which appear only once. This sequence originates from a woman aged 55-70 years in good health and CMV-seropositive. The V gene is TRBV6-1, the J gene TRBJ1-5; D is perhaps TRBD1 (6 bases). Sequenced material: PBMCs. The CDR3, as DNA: TGTGCCAGCAGTTGGGGGCAGGGCTTAGGTCAGCCCCAGCATTTT. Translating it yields CASSWGQGLGQPQHF.